Below are 27 T cell receptor beta chains sequenced from a single sample in a study of T cell responses to AZD1222 COVID-19 vaccine. This table comes from immunoSEQ multiplex PCR, and its TCRdb copy is limited to in-frame clones, with some not included. The table shows approximately 80,000 clones, with about 90% occurring only once. Sequences were derived from peripheral blood, sampled on day 0 of AZD1222 vaccination. These receptors were obtained from an adult in good health.

V and J are TRBV3-1 (or the pseudogene TRBV3-2) and TRBJ1-5; unclear D gene. The CDR3 is made up of 14 amino acids. V lost 4 bases and J lost 1, with 8 bases in between. Per germline, CDR1 LGHDT and CDR2 YNNKEL (reference sequence). This chain's CDR3 is CASSPSLSNQPQHF. The CDR3 nucleotides read TGTGCCAGCAGCCCTAGTCTCAGCAATCAGCCCCAGCATTTT.

This rearrangement joins TRBV4-1 to TRBJ1-2; the match to TRBD1 covers 7 bases. This CDR3 region has 13 residues. Unmatched junction bases numbered 5, after V lost 6 bases and J lost 4 bases. Germline V lookup: CDR1 MGHRA, CDR2 YSYEKL. CDR3 residues: CASSPGGFYGYTF. The CDR3 region has the DNA TGCGCCAGCAGTCCAGGGGGTTTCTATGGCTACACCTTC.

The chain carries TRBV6-1 and TRBJ1-6, with D possibly TRBD1 on 5 matching bases. V was trimmed by 2 bases and J by 7 bases, leaving 21 bases between them. CDR1 is MNHNS, CDR2 SASEGT, per germline. This CDR3 region has 18 residues. CDR3 nucleotide sequence: TGTGCCAGCAGTGAATCAGTAGGGGATTTCGCCCGGAATTCACCCCTCCACTTT. Protein product: CASSESVGDFARNSPLHF.

J is TRBJ2-3 and V is TRBV28; 8 bases map to TRBD1. The CDR3 has 15 amino acids. The V segment lost 6 bases and the J segment 8 bases; nucleotides outside the gene matches: 13. From germline, CDR1 is MDHEN and CDR2 SYDVKM. The CDR3 sequence is CASSLPDRVRATQYF. CDR3 nucleotides: TGTGCCAGCAGCCTCCCGGACAGGGTAAGGGCTACGCAGTATTTT.

A single count supports this clone. The rearrangement joins TRBV7-8 to TRBJ2-3; 13 nucleotides agree with TRBD2. This CDR3 comprises 17 residues. The V gene's germline CDR1 is SGHVS and CDR2 FQNEAQ. V was pared by 4 bases and J by 2 bases, with 6 bases of the junction left unmatched. CDR3 coding DNA: TGTGCCAGCAGCTCCCGACTAGCGGGGGGAAACACAGATACGCAGTATTTT. It encodes CASSSRLAGGNTDTQYF.

This rearrangement joins TRBV7-9 to TRBJ2-2; 9 positions agree with TRBD1. Per the germline V gene, CDR1 is SEHNR and CDR2 is FQNEAQ (reference sequence). Germline trimming cut 5 bases from V and 2 bases from J; bases unmatched to any gene: 6. This CDR3 region has 16 residues. Here the CDR3 DNA reads TGTGCCAGCAGCACTGGGACAGGGCTAAACACCGGGGAGCTGTTTTTT. Amino acids: CASSTGTGLNTGELFF.

J is TRBJ1-5 and V is TRBV3-1 (or the pseudogene TRBV3-2); unclear D gene. The CDR3 has 15 amino acids. The V end lost 1 base, the J end lost 2 bases, and 9 bases lay between the germline ends. CDR1 and CDR2 (germline): LGHDT, YNNKEL (reference sequence). The CDR3 loop reads CASSQGPPGNQPQHF. As DNA, the CDR3 is TGTGCCAGCAGCCAAGGTCCCCCAGGCAATCAGCCCCAGCATTTT.

This chain uses TRBV30 with TRBJ1-1, with TRBD1 matching 12 bases. The CDR3 has 15 amino acids. The V gene's germline CDR1 is GTSNPN and CDR2 SVGIG (reference sequence). V lost 2 bases to trimming and J lost 6 bases; unmatched junction nucleotides: 7. The CDR3 reads CAWSKGGQGAAEAFF. The CDR3 DNA reads TGTGCCTGGAGTAAGGGGGGACAGGGGGCGGCTGAAGCTTTCTTT.

The chain employs TRBV2 and TRBJ2-3; D is unresolved. Germline CDR1 SNHLY, CDR2 FYNNEI. Trimming took 10 bases from V and 4 from J, leaving 15 bases between them. This CDR3 comprises 13 residues. In DNA form, the CDR3 reads TGTGCCAATCATGGAGACGCCTCAGATACGCAGTATTTT. Translation gives CANHGDASDTQYF.

The chain recombines TRBV24-1 with TRBJ1-4; 10 nucleotides line up with TRBD1. V trimming: 0 bases; J trimming: 16 bases; junction bases outside the gene matches: 7. Germline CDR1 is KGHDR and CDR2 is SFDVKD. The CDR3 spans 14 residues. This CDR3 is CATSDLGGTGDRFF. DNA for the CDR3: TGTGCCACCAGTGATTTGGGGGGGACAGGGGACCGGTTTTTT.

The chain combines TRBV11-2 with TRBJ1-1; D is uncertain. Germline values: CDR1 SGHAT, CDR2 FQNNGV. The V and J ends lost 1 base and 4 bases respectively, with 10 bases between them. The CDR3 contains 14 residues. CDR3 protein: CASSLGRAGTEAFF. CDR3 sequence (DNA): TGTGCCAGCAGCTTAGGGCGGGCGGGCACTGAAGCTTTCTTT.

CDR3 in DNA: TGTGCCAGCAGCTTAGGACTAGCGGTGTACAATGAGCAGTTCTTC. Translating it yields CASSLGLAVYNEQFF. The rearrangement joins TRBV7-3 to TRBJ2-1, with TRBD2 matching 10 bases. Germline lookup yields CDR1 SGHTA and CDR2 FQGTGA. After removal of 2 bases from V and 4 bases from J, the junction contained 2 bases not matched to a gene. This CDR3 has 15 residues.

This rearrangement joins TRBV5-1 to TRBJ1-2, with 9 bases identical to TRBD1. This CDR3 is 15 amino acids long. Germline values: CDR1 SGHRS, CDR2 YFSETQ. J lost 6 bases, V lost 4 bases, and 10 bases had no gene match. CDR3 sequence: CASSIHGTGSNGYTF. The CDR3 coding sequence is TGCGCCAGCAGCATCCACGGGACAGGGTCGAATGGCTACACCTTC.

The chain couples TRBV9 to TRBJ2-7; 9 bases match TRBD1. CDR3 size: 14 residues. Germline V lookup: CDR1 SGDLS, CDR2 YYNGEE. Trimming cost V 2 bases and J 7 bases; bases outside gene matches: 7. The CDR3 DNA reads as TGTGCCAGCAGCGTTGAGGGACAGGGCGAAGAGCAGTACTTC. This encodes CASSVEGQGEEQYF.

V gene TRBV28 combines with J gene TRBJ1-2, with D perhaps matching TRBD1 (6 bases). Between the trimmed V and J ends, which lost 7 bases and 6 bases, there was a span of 18 bases. This CDR3 region has 14 residues. Germline assignment: CDR1 MDHEN and CDR2 SYDVKM. In DNA, the CDR3 is TGTGCCAGCATAACCCGTCAGGGGTTGGATGGCTACACCTTC. Amino acids: CASITRQGLDGYTF.

The rearrangement joins TRBV19 to TRBJ2-1; possible D gene TRBD2, 5 bases. V was pared by 3 bases and J by 2 bases, with 17 bases between. The CDR3 runs 17 residues. The germline V gene has CDR1 LNHDA and CDR2 SQIVND (reference sequence). The CDR3 coding sequence is TGTGCCAGTAGTATTGCCTCAGGCGGGCTAACCTACAATGAGCAGTTCTTC. As protein: CASSIASGGLTYNEQFF.

This chain joins TRBV7-2 and TRBJ1-1, with D perhaps TRBD1 (5 bases). The V gene lost 4 bases and the J gene lost 7 bases, with 16 bases spanning the gap. Germline lookup yields CDR1 SGHTA and CDR2 FQGNSA. The CDR3 is 14 residues long. The CDR3 region has the DNA TGTGCCAGCAGCTCGACCGGGACTGGGATTGAAGCTTTCTTT. Translating gives CASSSTGTGIEAFF.

The gene calls are TRBV15 and TRBJ1-2; no clear D. CDR1 is LNHNV, CDR2 YYDKDF, per germline (reference sequence). Trimming pared 0 bases from V and 4 bases from J, leaving 15 bases between. This CDR3 comprises 16 residues. The CDR3 DNA follows: TGTGCCACCAGCAGAGATCTGAGGCCGCAGGCCTATGGCTACACCTTC. Its translation is CATSRDLRPQAYGYTF.

This clone showed up just a few times. This rearrangement joins TRBV25-1 to TRBJ1-6; D is uncertain. Per the germline V gene, CDR1 is MGHDK and CDR2 is SYGVNS. The CDR3 totals 14 residues. V shed 3 bases and J shed 7 bases, with 10 bases lying between them. The CDR3 protein is CASSDSGGNSPLHF. The CDR3 DNA reads as TGTGCCAGCAGTGACTCAGGAGGAAATTCACCCCTCCACTTT. Filled out from reference TRBV25-1 and TRBJ1-6, the complete variable domain reads EADIYQTPRYLVIGTGKKITLECSQTMGHDKMYWYQQDPGMELHLIHYSYGVNSTEKGDLSSESTVSRIRTEHFPLTLESARPSHTSQYLCASSDSGGNSPLHFGNGTRLTVT.

The chain joins TRBV5-4 to TRBJ2-6; TRBD1 aligns across 8 bases. After removal of 0 bases from V and 1 base from J, the junction contained 9 bases not matched to a gene. The germline gives CDR1 SGHNT, CDR2 YYREEE (reference sequence). The CDR3 runs 19 residues. CDR3 region: CASSLGDRGLRSGANVLTF. The CDR3 nucleotides read TGTGCCAGCAGCTTGGGTGACAGGGGACTTCGTTCTGGGGCCAACGTCCTGACTTTC.

This chain uses TRBV7-6 with TRBJ2-6, with 7 bases aligning to TRBD2. CDR3 length: 20 residues. The V segment lost 5 bases and the J segment 1 base; nucleotides outside the gene matches: 17. Germline CDR1 reads SGHVS; CDR2 reads FNYEAQ. DNA for the CDR3: TGTGCCAGCAGCGTATACTTTGGTCTGGGAGGGCCTTCTGGGGCCAACGTCCTGACTTTC. Its translation is CASSVYFGLGGPSGANVLTF.

This clone was counted between two and nine times. This chain links TRBV14 with TRBJ1-1; D is uncertain. This CDR3 is built from 13 residues. Trimming left V 4 bases short and J 1 base short, with 7 bases between. Germline V gene data show CDR1 as SGHDN and CDR2 as FVKESK. CDR3 sequence reads: CASSRTANTEAFF. The CDR3 DNA sequence: TGTGCCAGCAGCCGTACAGCGAACACTGAAGCTTTCTTT.

Concerning this clone: Its ends do not fully match the called genes, so a read error is possible. V usage is TRBV4-1 and J usage is TRBJ1-2; 7 nucleotides line up with TRBD1. There are 15 residues in the CDR3. The germline CDR1 and CDR2 sequences are MGHRA and YSYEKL. Here the CDR3 DNA reads TGCCCCAGCAGCCGGCCGACAGGGAGTAGCTATGGCTACACCTTC. Translation: CPSSRPTGSSYGYTF.

The J gene is TRBJ2-1, the V gene TRBV21-1; TRBD2 reflects the table's D call only, with no check against the DNA. TRBV21-1 is termed a pseudogene. This CDR3 comprises 15 residues. In DNA form, the CDR3 reads TGTGCCAGCAGCAAAGCGAGGTCACAAAACAATGAGCAGTTCTTC. Translating gives CASSKARSQNNEQFF.

The chain is built from TRBV7-2 and TRBJ1-6; D remains unclear. The CDR3 has 15 amino acids. Germline V lookup: CDR1 SGHTA, CDR2 FQGNSA. V was shortened by 4 bases and J by 9 bases, with 16 bases between the two germline ends. The CDR3 spells CASSSGGGVGSPLHF. In DNA, the CDR3 is TGTGCCAGCAGCTCCGGCGGTGGGGTTGGTTCACCCCTCCACTTT.

This chain connects TRBV24-1 to TRBJ1-5; TRBD1 matches 7 bases. The CDR3 runs to 15 residues. With 4 bases clipped from V and 6 bases from J, the junction kept 8 bases outside the gene matches. Per the germline V gene, CDR1 is KGHDR and CDR2 is SFDVKD. In nucleotides, the CDR3 is TGTGCCACCAGTGAATCTACAGGGGCTCCTCAGCCCCAGCATTTT. It is translated as CATSESTGAPQPQHF.

J is TRBJ1-6 and V is TRBV9, with 7 bases identical to TRBD1. V lost 4 bases, J lost 3 bases, and 7 bases stayed unmatched. This CDR3 contains 16 residues. From germline, CDR1 is SGDLS and CDR2 YYNGEE. CDR3 coding DNA: TGTGCCAGCAGCCCTTCTGGGACAGACTATAATTCACCCCTCCACTTT. Encoded protein: CASSPSGTDYNSPLHF.